This paragraph reports one T cell receptor beta chain. Patients from Seattle were sampled longitudinally, starting during active infection. Germline CDR1 LNHDA, CDR2 SQIVND (reference sequence). Deletions cut 5 bases from V and 1 base from J, with 14 bases between. The CDR3 covers 15 residues. The repertoire was sequenced with immunoSEQ multiplex PCR; TCRdb's copy has only in-frame clones and lacks some. This sample has about 68,000 clones, with roughly 87% found just once. This sample was included in a study of blood T cell repertoires in COVID-19. The material sequenced was peripheral blood. The chain uses TRBV19 and TRBJ1-1, with D perhaps TRBD1 (6 bases). The clonotype was recovered from a woman aged 45-65 years with COVID-19, enrolled during active disease. CDR3 amino acids: CASSSRGRPNTEAFF. The CDR3 nucleotides read TGTGCCAGTAGTTCCAGGGGACGCCCGAACACTGAAGCTTTCTTT.